Listed here are 19 T cell receptor beta chains from one sample, sequenced in a study of shared clonotypes between healthy human individuals. Measured with immunoSEQ multiplex PCR; TCRdb has only the in-frame clones, and not every one. Here the sample spans more than 2 million clones, 85% to 95% being singletons. Sequencing was performed on naive CD4+ T cells sorted from blood. Subset in this sample: CD45RA+ positively selected. The receptors shown here come from a man between 18 and 29 years old in good health.

This clone came up once. This chain connects TRBV9 to TRBJ2-2; 9 bases are shared with TRBD2. Per germline, CDR1 SGDLS and CDR2 YYNGEE. The ends lost 0 bases at V and 7 bases at J; junction bases unmatched: 4. This CDR3 comprises 15 residues. The CDR3 spells CASSVASSGSGELFF. The CDR3 DNA follows: TGTGCCAGCAGCGTAGCAAGTAGCGGGAGCGGGGAGCTGTTTTTT.

The rearrangement joins TRBV10-1 to TRBJ2-3, with TRBD2 matching over 7 bases. This CDR3 has 12 amino acids. V trimming: 0 bases; J trimming: 9 bases; junction bases outside the gene matches: 0. CDR1 and CDR2 from the germline V gene are WNHNN and SYGVQD (reference sequence). The CDR3 region is CASSESGGTQYF. CDR3 nucleotides: TGCGCCAGCAGTGAGTCGGGGGGGACGCAGTATTTT.

This rearrangement joins TRBV5-1 to TRBJ2-3; D gene ambiguous. From germline, CDR1 is SGHRS and CDR2 YFSETQ. The CDR3 runs to 15 residues. V was trimmed by 1 base and J by 1 base, leaving 10 bases between them. The CDR3 sequence is CASSLRRTGTDTQYF. As DNA, the CDR3 is TGCGCCAGCAGCTTGCGCCGGACGGGCACAGATACGCAGTATTTT.

The chain combines TRBV27 with TRBJ1-1; D uncertain. Germline loops: CDR1 MNHEY, CDR2 SMNVEV (reference sequence). This CDR3 is built from 15 residues. Trimming pared 3 bases from V and 2 bases from J, leaving 13 bases between. The CDR3 here is CASSFGLEGNTEAFF. The CDR3 nucleotides are TGTGCCAGCAGTTTTGGGCTCGAGGGCAACACTGAAGCTTTCTTT.

The rearrangement joins TRBV30 to TRBJ2-3; 7 bases line up with TRBD2. V trimming: 0 bases; J trimming: 4 bases; junction bases outside the gene matches: 7. In germline, CDR1 is GTSNPN, CDR2 SVGIG (reference sequence). This CDR3 contains 15 residues. CDR3 loop: CAWSVGGRVADTQYF. The CDR3 DNA reads as TGTGCCTGGAGTGTCGGCGGGAGAGTGGCAGATACGCAGTATTTT.

This chain links TRBV15 with TRBJ2-2, with D hard to call. V lost 0 bases and J lost 0, with 11 bases in between. The CDR3 covers 17 residues. Germline V gene lookup returns CDR1 LNHNV and CDR2 YYDKDF (reference sequence). The CDR3, as DNA: TGTGCCACCAGCAGAGATGTAGTACAAGCGAACACCGGGGAGCTGTTTTTT. Protein: CATSRDVVQANTGELFF.

CDR3: CASSPRTANYNSPLHF. DNA for the CDR3: TGTGCCAGCTCACCGAGGACGGCCAACTATAATTCACCCCTCCACTTT. This sequence joins TRBV18 and TRBJ1-6; D unresolved. The CDR3 contains 16 residues. Trimming removed 3 bases from V and 3 bases from J, with 12 bases in between. Germline CDR1 reads KGHSH; CDR2 reads LQKENI.

This clone appeared a single time. This sequence joins TRBV28 and TRBJ1-5, with 7 bases identical to TRBD1. The CDR3 totals 11 residues. Germline lookup yields CDR1 MDHEN and CDR2 SYDVKM. With 8 bases clipped from V and 11 bases from J, the junction kept 6 bases outside the gene matches. CDR3 protein: CASQGVEAQHF. The CDR3 bases are TGTGCCAGCCAGGGGGTTGAGGCCCAGCATTTT.

The CDR3 nucleotides read TGTGCCAGCAGCCATGACAGGGTTGCCGGGGAGCTGTTTTTT. It specifies CASSHDRVAGELFF. The chain recombines TRBV7-2 with TRBJ2-2; TRBD1 matches at 7 bases. The length of the CDR3 is 14 residues. Germline assignment: CDR1 SGHTA and CDR2 FQGNSA. V gave up 5 bases and J gave up 6 bases; unmatched junction bases: 6.

CDR3: CASSSPGQGGGYTF. CDR3 in DNA: TGTGCCAGCAGTTCGCCGGGACAGGGGGGCGGCTACACCTTC. The gene calls are TRBV28 and TRBJ1-2; 11 nucleotides line up with TRBD1. Unmatched junction bases numbered 6, after V lost 4 bases and J lost 8 bases. CDR1 is MDHEN, CDR2 SYDVKM, per germline. CDR3 length: 14 residues.

This chain connects TRBV30 to TRBJ1-6; D unclear. CDR1 and CDR2 from the germline V gene are GTSNPN and SVGIG (reference sequence). The CDR3 contains 13 residues. V was cut by 1 base and J by 4 bases, with 5 bases left in between. The CDR3: CAWSAGYNSPLHF. The CDR3, as DNA: TGTGCCTGGAGTGCCGGTTATAATTCACCCCTCCACTTT.

The chain couples TRBV2 to TRBJ2-1; TRBD2 agrees at 9 bases. With 9 bases clipped from V and 3 bases from J, the junction kept 9 bases outside the gene matches. Germline lookup yields CDR1 SNHLY and CDR2 FYNNEI. The CDR3 is made up of 15 amino acids. CDR3 bases: TGTGCCAGTAGGGTACGACTAGCGGACTACAATGAGCAGTTCTTC. Translated, it gives CASRVRLADYNEQFF.

The chain joins TRBV6-5 to TRBJ1-5; no clear D gene. Germline values: CDR1 MNHEY, CDR2 SVGAGI. The V end was cut by 8 bases, the J end by 4 bases, with 9 bases between. The CDR3 is made up of 12 amino acids. The CDR3 is CASGRGNQPQHF. The DNA of the CDR3 is TGTGCCAGCGGCAGAGGGAATCAGCCCCAGCATTTT.

The rearrangement links TRBV10-3 to TRBJ1-2; D unresolved. The ends were cut back, 0 bases at V and 6 bases at J, with 23 bases in the middle. This CDR3 has 18 residues. Germline CDR1 ENHRY, CDR2 SYGVKD. The CDR3 nucleotides are TGTGCCATCAGTGAGTCGCGGGGTGCGTCGGCGCAGATTAATGGCTACACCTTC. Translation gives CAISESRGASAQINGYTF.

The chain couples TRBV6-5 to TRBJ2-2, with 7 bases lining up with TRBD1. The CDR3 has 14 amino acids. V lost 3 bases and J lost 3; bases outside the gene matches: 1. Germline CDR1 reads MNHEY; CDR2 reads SVGAGI. The chain's CDR3 is CASSYTGDTGELFF. CDR3 DNA sequence: TGTGCCAGCAGTTATACAGGGGACACCGGGGAGCTGTTTTTT.

The chain uses TRBV19 and TRBJ2-7; 7 bases map to TRBD2. Trimming took 5 bases from V and 2 from J; bases not matched to a gene: 6. This CDR3 comprises 14 residues. The germline V gene has CDR1 LNHDA and CDR2 SQIVND (reference sequence). The CDR3 nucleotides read TGTGCCAGTAGTGAGGCTAGCGGCCCCTACGAGCAGTACTTC. It codes for CASSEASGPYEQYF.

The chain is built from TRBV29-1 and TRBJ2-3; 8 nucleotides agree with TRBD2. After removal of 4 bases from V and 3 bases from J, the junction contained 6 bases not matched to a gene. From germline, CDR1 is SQVTM and CDR2 ANQGSEA. The CDR3 spans 14 residues. The CDR3 sequence is CSVGSGRKTDTQYF. In DNA, the CDR3 is TGCAGCGTTGGAAGCGGGAGAAAGACAGATACGCAGTATTTT.

Points on this clone: The sample holds other DNA sequences that translate to the same CDR3. V and J are TRBV9 and TRBJ1-6; D unresolved. The germline gives CDR1 SGDLS, CDR2 YYNGEE. V was pared by 0 bases and J by 8 bases, with 6 bases between. The CDR3 sequence is 13 residues long. In DNA form, the CDR3 reads TGTGCCAGCAGCGTAGGTACTGATTCACCCCTCCACTTT. Protein product: CASSVGTDSPLHF.

Here the CDR3 reads CASSPGTSGFQETQYF. Written as DNA, the CDR3 is TGTGCCAGCAGCCCTGGGACTAGCGGGTTCCAAGAGACCCAGTACTTC. The rearrangement links TRBV7-2 to TRBJ2-5; 12 nucleotides agree with TRBD2. In germline, CDR1 is SGHTA, CDR2 FQGNSA. This CDR3 comprises 16 residues. With 5 bases clipped from V and 1 base from J, the junction kept 5 bases outside the gene matches.